The rows below give T cell receptor beta chains drawn from one sample of a study of glioma-infiltrating T cells after dendritic cell vaccination. TCRdb's copy holds only in-frame clones and misses some; the assay was immunoSEQ multiplex PCR. The sample holds fewer than 60,000 clones, approximately 89% seen once. The sequencing used blood, collected after dendritic cell vaccination. These receptor sequences come from a human donor with glioblastoma. Each CDR3 is given with its conserved first and last residue. The D gene is left open where the match is weak. Only part of the rows carry a size: once, few, many, or a class if the clone is expanded.

CDR3: CASSPGTSGSRTGELFF
D: TRBD2
J: TRBJ2-2
V: TRBV7-3
size: NA

CDR3: CASSSQQVDKNIQYF
D: NA
J: TRBJ2-4
V: TRBV28
size: NA

CDR3: CASSLSVIAGGPGNEQFF
D: TRBD2
J: TRBJ2-1
V: TRBV7-8
size: NA

CDR3: CASTPGVTGANVLTF
D: NA
J: TRBJ2-6
V: TRBV28
size: NA

CDR3: CASSQVKGAVTEAFF
D: TRBD1
J: TRBJ1-1
V: TRBV14
size: NA

CDR3: CASSFVYEQYF
D: NA
J: TRBJ2-7
V: TRBV7-9
size: NA

CDR3: CASRRGGSYEQYF
D: NA
J: TRBJ2-7
V: TRBV28
size: NA

CDR3: CAISETRTSGRVYEQYF
D: TRBD2
J: TRBJ2-7
V: TRBV10-3
size: NA

CDR3: CASSTPTGMDQPQHF
D: NA
J: TRBJ1-5
V: TRBV19
size: NA

CDR3: CASSLIRTGFSEQYF
D: TRBD1
J: TRBJ2-7
V: TRBV11-1
size: NA

CDR3: CASSVDRAKNIQYF
D: NA
J: TRBJ2-4
V: TRBV6-5
size: NA

CDR3: CAWSVRTSSETNSYNEQFF
D: TRBD2
J: TRBJ2-1
V: TRBV30
size: NA

CDR3: CASSEALGGYTF
D: NA
J: TRBJ1-2
V: TRBV6-1
size: NA

CDR3: CASSGGGGLDNEQFF
D: NA
J: TRBJ2-1
V: TRBV5-1
size: NA

CDR3: CASSLTVAGGPYEQYF
D: TRBD2
J: TRBJ2-7
V: TRBV7-2
size: once

CDR3: CASSLQGQKNTEAFF
D: NA
J: TRBJ1-1
V: TRBV7-3
size: once

CDR3: CASSLDGDTNTEAFF
D: NA
J: TRBJ1-1
V: TRBV7-9
size: NA

CDR3: CASSPAGTGRNYGYTF
D: TRBD1
J: TRBJ1-2
V: TRBV11-2
size: NA

CDR3: CASYRTSGFSYEQYF
D: TRBD2
J: TRBJ2-7
V: TRBV27
size: NA

CDR3: CASSSPGQLYEQYF
D: TRBD1
J: TRBJ2-7
V: TRBV6-1
size: NA

CDR3: CASSLVEVPNTEAFF
D: NA
J: TRBJ1-1
V: TRBV5-1
size: once

CDR3: CASSHGQAGGYTF
D: TRBD1
J: TRBJ1-2
V: TRBV5-1
size: NA

CDR3: CAAGTGGYEQYF
D: TRBD1
J: NA
V: TRBV10-3
size: NA

CDR3: CASSQWGGISSYNSPLHF
D: NA
J: TRBJ1-6
V: TRBV27
size: NA

CDR3: CASSPEGGLAIFF
D: TRBD2
J: TRBJ2-1
V: TRBV4-1
size: NA

CDR3: CASSLRQGGPYEQYF
D: TRBD1
J: TRBJ2-7
V: TRBV5-1
size: NA

CDR3: CASSPTGSNTEAFF
D: NA
J: TRBJ1-1
V: TRBV28
size: once

CDR3: CASGDRGLSGANVLTF
D: TRBD1
J: TRBJ2-6
V: TRBV19
size: once

CDR3: CASSDPRQAYEQYF
D: NA
J: TRBJ2-7
V: TRBV6-1
size: NA

CDR3: CASSVGQTRTDTQYF
D: NA
J: TRBJ2-3
V: TRBV5-1
size: NA

CDR3: CASSEDRGILETQYF
D: TRBD1
J: TRBJ2-5
V: TRBV28
size: NA

CDR3: CASSRAGTGAYNEQFF
D: TRBD1
J: TRBJ2-1
V: TRBV5-1
size: NA

CDR3: CASSPDRNSPLHF
D: NA
J: TRBJ1-6
V: TRBV18
size: NA

CDR3: CASSFEGQGYGYTF
D: TRBD1
J: TRBJ1-2
V: TRBV2
size: once

CDR3: CASRGQGGNGPQHF
D: TRBD1
J: TRBJ1-5
V: TRBV28
size: once

CDR3: CASSKTGTSVAKNIQYF
D: TRBD2
J: TRBJ2-4
V: TRBV18
size: NA

CDR3: CASSRISGTYEQYF
D: NA
J: TRBJ2-7
V: TRBV6-1
size: NA

CDR3: CASTDRDRLGVYEQYF
D: NA
J: TRBJ2-7
V: TRBV2
size: NA

CDR3: CASSLGLYEQYF
D: NA
J: TRBJ2-7
V: TRBV28
size: NA

CDR3: CASSEVRGRPGELFF
D: TRBD1
J: TRBJ2-2
V: TRBV6-1
size: NA

CDR3: CASSWRGGSTDTQYF
D: NA
J: TRBJ2-3
V: TRBV5-1
size: NA

CDR3: CASSVGPGGETQYF
D: TRBD1
J: TRBJ2-5
V: TRBV9
size: NA

CDR3: CAITMTGGAGVTEAFF
D: TRBD1
J: TRBJ1-1
V: TRBV28
size: NA

CDR3: CATSLSGTGLNGELFF
D: TRBD2
J: TRBJ2-2
V: TRBV11-3
size: few

CDR3: CASSLGGTGRYTEAFF
D: TRBD1
J: TRBJ1-1
V: TRBV5-1
size: once

CDR3: CASSLAAGGSYNEQFF
D: TRBD2
J: TRBJ2-1
V: TRBV28
size: NA

CDR3: CASSAATARNTEAFF
D: NA
J: TRBJ1-1
V: TRBV9
size: NA

CDR3: CSGKTGGNFNYGYTF
D: TRBD1
J: TRBJ1-2
V: TRBV29-1
size: NA

CDR3: CATSRDRSGQDNEQFF
D: TRBD1
J: TRBJ2-1
V: TRBV15
size: NA

CDR3: CASSWGGGDSEQYF
D: NA
J: TRBJ2-7
V: TRBV5-4
size: few

CDR3: CASSRVGGPGQPQHF
D: NA
J: TRBJ1-5
V: TRBV7-9
size: once

CDR3: CASSPTLPVVNTEAFF
D: NA
J: TRBJ1-1
V: TRBV5-4
size: NA

CDR3: CASSLNPGGFDQPQHF
D: TRBD1
J: TRBJ1-5
V: TRBV7-2
size: NA

CDR3: CAISGAGGKAFF
D: NA
J: TRBJ1-1
V: TRBV10-3
size: NA

CDR3: CASSQGDFSNQPQHF
D: NA
J: TRBJ1-5
V: TRBV4-1
size: NA

CDR3: CATSRDPERPRGYQETQYF
D: NA
J: TRBJ2-5
V: TRBV15
size: NA

CDR3: CASSPLGGAPFF
D: NA
J: TRBJ2-1
V: TRBV14
size: NA

CDR3: CASSKDTYQPQHF
D: NA
J: TRBJ1-5
V: TRBV7-2
size: NA

CDR3: CASSYRAGEQYF
D: NA
J: TRBJ2-7
V: TRBV13
size: NA